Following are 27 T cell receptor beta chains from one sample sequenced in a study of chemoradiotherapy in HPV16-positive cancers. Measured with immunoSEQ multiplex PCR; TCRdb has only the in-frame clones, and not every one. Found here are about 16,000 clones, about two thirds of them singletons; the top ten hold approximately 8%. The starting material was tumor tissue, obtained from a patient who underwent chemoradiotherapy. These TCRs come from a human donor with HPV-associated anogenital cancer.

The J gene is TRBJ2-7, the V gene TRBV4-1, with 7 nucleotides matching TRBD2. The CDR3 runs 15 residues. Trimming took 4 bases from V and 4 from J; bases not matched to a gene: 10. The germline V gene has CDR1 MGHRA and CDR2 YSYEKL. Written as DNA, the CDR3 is TGCGCCAGCAGCCTAAGGGACTGGGGAGGGTACGAGCAGTACTTC. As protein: CASSLRDWGGYEQYF.

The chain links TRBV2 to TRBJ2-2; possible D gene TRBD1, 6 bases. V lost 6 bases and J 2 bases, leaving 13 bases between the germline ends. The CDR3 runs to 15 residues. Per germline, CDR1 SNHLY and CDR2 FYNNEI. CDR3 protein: CASRPGQSNTGELFF. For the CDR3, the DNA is TGTGCCAGCAGGCCGGGACAATCTAACACCGGGGAGCTGTTTTTT.

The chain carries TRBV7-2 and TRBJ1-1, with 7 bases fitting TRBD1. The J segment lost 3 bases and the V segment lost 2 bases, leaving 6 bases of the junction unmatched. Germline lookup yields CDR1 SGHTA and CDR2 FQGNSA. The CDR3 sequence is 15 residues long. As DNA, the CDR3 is TGTGCCAGCAGCTTATTGGCAGGGGGGGACACTGAAGCTTTCTTT. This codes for CASSLLAGGDTEAFF.

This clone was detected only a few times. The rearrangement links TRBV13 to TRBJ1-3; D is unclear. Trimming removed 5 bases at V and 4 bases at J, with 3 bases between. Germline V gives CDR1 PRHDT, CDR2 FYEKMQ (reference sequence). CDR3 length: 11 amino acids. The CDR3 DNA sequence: TGTGCCAGCAGCAACGGAAACACCATATATTTT. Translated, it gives CASSNGNTIYF.

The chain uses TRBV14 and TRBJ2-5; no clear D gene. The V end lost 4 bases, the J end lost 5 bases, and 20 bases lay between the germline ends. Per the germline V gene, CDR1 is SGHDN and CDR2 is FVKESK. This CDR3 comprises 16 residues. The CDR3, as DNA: TGTGCCAGCAGCCCAACCTACGGCCCCCTGTGGGAGACCCAGTACTTC. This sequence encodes CASSPTYGPLWETQYF. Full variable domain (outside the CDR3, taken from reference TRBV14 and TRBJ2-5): EAGVTQFPSHSVIEKGQTVTLRCDPISGHDNLYWYRRVMGKEIKFLLHFVKESKQDESGMPNNRFLAERTGGTYSTLKVQPAELEDSGVYFCASSPTYGPLWETQYFGPGTRLLVL.

The CDR3 here is CATGGGQKNQPQHF. The CDR3 region has the DNA TGCGCCACCGGGGGGGGGCAAAAGAATCAGCCCCAGCATTTT. The J gene is TRBJ1-5, the V gene TRBV4-1; D might be TRBD1 (6 bases). Germline CDR1 and CDR2: MGHRA and YSYEKL. The V gene lost 10 bases and the J gene lost 4 bases, with 17 bases spanning the gap. The CDR3 extends over 14 amino acids.

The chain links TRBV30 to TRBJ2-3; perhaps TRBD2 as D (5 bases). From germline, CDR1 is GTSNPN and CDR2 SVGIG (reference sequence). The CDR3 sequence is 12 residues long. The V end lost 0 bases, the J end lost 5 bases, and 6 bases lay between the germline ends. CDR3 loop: CAWSVREDTQYF. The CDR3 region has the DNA TGTGCCTGGAGTGTACGGGAAGATACGCAGTATTTT.

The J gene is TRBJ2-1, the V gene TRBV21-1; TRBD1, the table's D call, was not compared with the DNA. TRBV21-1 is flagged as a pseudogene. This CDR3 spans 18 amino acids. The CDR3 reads CASSKPKRGQDHYNEQFF. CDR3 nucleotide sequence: TGTGCCAGCAGCAAGCCAAAAAGAGGACAGGACCATTACAATGAGCAGTTCTTC.

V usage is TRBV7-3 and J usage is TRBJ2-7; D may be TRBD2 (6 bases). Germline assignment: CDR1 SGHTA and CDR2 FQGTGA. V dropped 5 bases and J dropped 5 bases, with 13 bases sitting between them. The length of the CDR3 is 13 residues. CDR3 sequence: CASSGKWGDEQYF. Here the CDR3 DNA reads TGTGCCAGCAGCGGAAAATGGGGGGACGAGCAGTACTTC.

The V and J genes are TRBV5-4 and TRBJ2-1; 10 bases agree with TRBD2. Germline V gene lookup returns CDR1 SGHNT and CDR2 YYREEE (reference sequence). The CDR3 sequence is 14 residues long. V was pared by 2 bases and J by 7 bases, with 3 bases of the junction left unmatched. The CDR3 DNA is TGTGCCAGCAGCTTAGCGGGAGGGGCTAATGAGCAGTTCTTC. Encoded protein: CASSLAGGANEQFF.

In DNA form, the CDR3 reads TGTGCCAGCAGCGTAGGGGGGTCACCCTACGAGCAGTACTTC. Its protein is CASSVGGSPYEQYF. This chain links TRBV9 with TRBJ2-7; D may be TRBD1 or TRBD2 (5 bases each). Germline CDR1 SGDLS, CDR2 YYNGEE. The CDR3 totals 14 residues. Trimming took off 0 bases at V and 2 bases at J, with 9 bases between the two ends.

CDR3 DNA sequence: TGTGCCAGCAGCTTAGGATACAACTACAATGAGCAGTTCTTC. Protein: CASSLGYNYNEQFF. The chain employs TRBV7-2 and TRBJ2-1; D is unresolved. Between the trimmed V and J ends, which lost 1 base and 3 bases, there was a span of 7 bases. The CDR3 totals 14 residues. From germline, CDR1 is SGHTA and CDR2 FQGNSA. Full variable domain (rest looked up from reference TRBV7-2 and TRBJ2-1): GAGVSQSPSNKVTEKGKDVELRCDPISGHTALYWYRQSLGQGLEFLIYFQGNSAPDKSGLPSDRFSAERTGGSVSTLTIQRTQQEDSAVYLCASSLGYNYNEQFFGPGTRLTVL.

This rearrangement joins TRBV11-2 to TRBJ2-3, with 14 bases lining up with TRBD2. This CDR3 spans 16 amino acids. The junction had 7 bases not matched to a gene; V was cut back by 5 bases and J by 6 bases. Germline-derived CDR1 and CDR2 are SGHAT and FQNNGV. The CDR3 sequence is CASSLGTSGGSDTQYF. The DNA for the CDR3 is TGTGCCAGCAGCCTAGGGACTAGCGGGGGTTCGGATACGCAGTATTTT. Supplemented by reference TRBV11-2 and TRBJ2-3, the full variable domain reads EAGVAQSPRYKIIEKRQSVAFWCNPISGHATLYWYQQILGQGPKLLIQFQNNGVVDDSQLPKDRFSAERLKGVDSTLKIQPAKLEDSAVYLCASSLGTSGGSDTQYFGPGTRLTVL.

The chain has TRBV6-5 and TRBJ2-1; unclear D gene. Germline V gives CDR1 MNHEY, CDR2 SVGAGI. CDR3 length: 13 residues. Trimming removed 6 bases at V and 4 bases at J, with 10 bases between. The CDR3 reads CASSPLGYNEQFF. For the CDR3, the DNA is TGTGCCAGCAGCCCGCTCGGGTACAATGAGCAGTTCTTC.

The CDR3 here is CASSVGLAGIEQFF. CDR3 in DNA: TGTGCCAGCAGCGTAGGGCTAGCGGGAATTGAGCAGTTCTTC. V gene TRBV9 combines with J gene TRBJ2-1; TRBD2 aligns across 9 bases. The CDR3 has 14 residues. With V trimmed by 0 bases and J by 9 bases, 4 bases remained unmatched. The germline V gene encodes CDR1 SGDLS and CDR2 YYNGEE.

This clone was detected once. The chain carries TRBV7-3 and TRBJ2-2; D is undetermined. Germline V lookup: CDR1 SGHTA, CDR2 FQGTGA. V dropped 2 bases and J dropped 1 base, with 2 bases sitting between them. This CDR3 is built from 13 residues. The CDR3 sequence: CASSLWNTGELFF. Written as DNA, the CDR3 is TGTGCCAGCAGCTTATGGAACACCGGGGAGCTGTTTTTT.

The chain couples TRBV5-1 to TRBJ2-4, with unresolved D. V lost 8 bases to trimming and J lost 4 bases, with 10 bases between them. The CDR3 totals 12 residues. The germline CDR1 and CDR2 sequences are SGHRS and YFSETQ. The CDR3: CASTDGKNIQYF. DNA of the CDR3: TGCGCCAGTACTGACGGGAAAAACATTCAGTACTTC.

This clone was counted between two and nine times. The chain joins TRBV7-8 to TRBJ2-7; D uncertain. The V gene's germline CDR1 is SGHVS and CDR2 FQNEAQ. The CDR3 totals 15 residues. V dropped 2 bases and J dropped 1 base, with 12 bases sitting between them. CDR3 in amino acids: CASSLFQGPSYEQYF. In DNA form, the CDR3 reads TGTGCCAGCAGCTTATTTCAAGGGCCTTCCTACGAGCAGTACTTC.

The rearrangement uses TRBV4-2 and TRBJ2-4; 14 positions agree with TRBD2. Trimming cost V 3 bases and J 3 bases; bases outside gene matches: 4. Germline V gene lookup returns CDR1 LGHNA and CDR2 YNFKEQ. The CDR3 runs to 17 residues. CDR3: CASSHRLAGGDKNIQYF. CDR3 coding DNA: TGTGCCAGCAGCCACAGACTAGCGGGAGGGGACAAAAACATTCAGTACTTC.

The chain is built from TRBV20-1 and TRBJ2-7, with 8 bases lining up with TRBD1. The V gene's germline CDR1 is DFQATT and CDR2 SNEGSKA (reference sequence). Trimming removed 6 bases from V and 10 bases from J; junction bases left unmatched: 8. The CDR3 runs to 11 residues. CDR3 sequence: CSAEGQAHQYF. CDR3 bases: TGCAGTGCAGAGGGACAGGCTCACCAGTACTTC.

The CDR3: CASSLNRDSYEQYF. DNA of the CDR3: TGCGCCAGCAGCTTGAATAGGGATTCCTACGAGCAGTACTTC. The J gene is TRBJ2-7, the V gene TRBV5-1; D gene uncertain. The germline V gene has CDR1 SGHRS and CDR2 YFSETQ. The CDR3 loop spans 14 amino acids. V was pared by 1 base and J by 1 base, with 9 bases between.

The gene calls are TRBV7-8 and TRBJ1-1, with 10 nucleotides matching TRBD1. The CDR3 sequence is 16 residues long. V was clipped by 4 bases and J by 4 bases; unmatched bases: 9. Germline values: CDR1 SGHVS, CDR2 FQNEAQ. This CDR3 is CASSSSGTGAVTEAFF. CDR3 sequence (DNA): TGTGCCAGCAGCTCATCCGGGACAGGGGCTGTCACTGAAGCTTTCTTT.

The CDR3 sequence: CASSLGTRDTQYF. Written as DNA, the CDR3 is TGTGCCAGCAGCTTAGGGACTAGAGATACGCAGTATTTT. The J gene is TRBJ2-3, the V gene TRBV11-2; 7 bases are shared with TRBD2. With 1 base clipped from V and 5 bases from J, the junction kept 0 bases outside the gene matches. Germline CDR1 and CDR2: SGHAT and FQNNGV. The CDR3 is 13 residues long.

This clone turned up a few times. This chain's CDR3 is CASSSGQGEKLFF. CDR3 bases: TGTGCCAGCAGCTCGGGACAGGGTGAAAAACTGTTTTTT. V usage is TRBV21-1 and J usage is TRBJ1-4; the table's D call, TRBD1, has no DNA check behind it. TRBV21-1 is an annotated pseudogene. The CDR3 spans 13 residues.

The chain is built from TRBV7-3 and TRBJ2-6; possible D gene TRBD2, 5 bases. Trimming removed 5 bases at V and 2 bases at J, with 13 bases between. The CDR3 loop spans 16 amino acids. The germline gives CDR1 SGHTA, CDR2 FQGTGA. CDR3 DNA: TGTGCCAGCAGCGCCATGTCGGGAACTGGGGCCAACGTCCTGACTTTC. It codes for CASSAMSGTGANVLTF. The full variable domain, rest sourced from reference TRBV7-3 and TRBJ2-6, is GAGVSQTPSNKVTEKGKYVELRCDPISGHTALYWYRQSLGQGPEFLIYFQGTGAADDSGLPNDRFFAVRPEGSVSTLKIQRTERGDSAVYLCASSAMSGTGANVLTFGAGSRLTVL.

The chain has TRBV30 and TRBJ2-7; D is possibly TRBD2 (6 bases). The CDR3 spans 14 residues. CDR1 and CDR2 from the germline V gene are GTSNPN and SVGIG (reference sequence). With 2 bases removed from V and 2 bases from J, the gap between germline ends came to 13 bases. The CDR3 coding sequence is TGTGCCTGGAGTCGCGGGACGGCGACCTACGAGCAGTACTTC. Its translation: CAWSRGTATYEQYF.

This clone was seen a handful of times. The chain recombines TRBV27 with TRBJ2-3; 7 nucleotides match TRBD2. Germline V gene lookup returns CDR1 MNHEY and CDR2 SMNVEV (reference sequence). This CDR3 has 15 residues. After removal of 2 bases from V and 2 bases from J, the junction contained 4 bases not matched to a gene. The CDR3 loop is CASSLKAGYTDTQYF. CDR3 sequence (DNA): TGTGCCAGCAGTTTAAAAGCGGGATACACAGATACGCAGTATTTT.